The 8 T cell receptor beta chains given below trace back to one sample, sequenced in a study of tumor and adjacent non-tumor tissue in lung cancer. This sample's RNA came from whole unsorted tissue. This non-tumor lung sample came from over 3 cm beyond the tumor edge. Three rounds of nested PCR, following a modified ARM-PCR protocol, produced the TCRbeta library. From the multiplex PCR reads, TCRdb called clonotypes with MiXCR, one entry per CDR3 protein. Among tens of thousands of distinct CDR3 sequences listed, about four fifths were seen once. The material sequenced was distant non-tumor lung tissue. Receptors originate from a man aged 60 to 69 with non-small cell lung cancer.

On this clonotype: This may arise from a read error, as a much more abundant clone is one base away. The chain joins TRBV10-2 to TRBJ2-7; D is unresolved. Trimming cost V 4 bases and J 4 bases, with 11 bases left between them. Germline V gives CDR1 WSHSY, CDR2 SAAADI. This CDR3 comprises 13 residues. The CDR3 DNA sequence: TGCGCCAGCAGTGGCAGGCAGGCGTACGAGCAGTACTTC. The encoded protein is CASSGRQAYEQYF.

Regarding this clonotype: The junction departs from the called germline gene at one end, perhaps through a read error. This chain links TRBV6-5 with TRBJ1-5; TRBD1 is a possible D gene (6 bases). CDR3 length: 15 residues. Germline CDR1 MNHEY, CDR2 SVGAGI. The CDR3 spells CDSSYSLQGSQPQHF. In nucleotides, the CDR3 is TGTGACAGCAGTTACAGTTTACAGGGTAGTCAGCCCCAGCATTTT.

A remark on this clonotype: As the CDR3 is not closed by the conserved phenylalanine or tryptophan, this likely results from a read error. CDR3 in amino acids: CASSSRGAGGYRAGELFC. In DNA form, the CDR3 reads TGTGCCAGCAGCTCCCGGGGGGCGGGAGGATACAGAGCAGGGGAGCTGTTTTGT. This sequence joins TRBV11-3 and TRBJ2-2; TRBD2 matches at 8 bases. Germline V gene lookup returns CDR1 SGHNT and CDR2 YENEEA. V trimming: 4 bases; J trimming: 8 bases; junction bases outside the gene matches: 18. CDR3 length equals 18 residues.

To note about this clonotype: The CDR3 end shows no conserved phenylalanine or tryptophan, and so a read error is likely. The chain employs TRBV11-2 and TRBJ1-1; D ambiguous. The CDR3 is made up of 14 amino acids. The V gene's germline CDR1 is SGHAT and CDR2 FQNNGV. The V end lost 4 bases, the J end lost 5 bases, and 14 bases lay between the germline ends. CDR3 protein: CASSSVGWGTEAFY. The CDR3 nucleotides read TGTGCCAGCAGCTCAGTCGGGTGGGGTACTGAAGCTTTCTAT.

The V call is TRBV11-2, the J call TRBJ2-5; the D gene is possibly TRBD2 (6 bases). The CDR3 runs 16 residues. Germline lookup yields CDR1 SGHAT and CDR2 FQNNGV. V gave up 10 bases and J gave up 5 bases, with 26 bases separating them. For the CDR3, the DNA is TGTGCCACTAGTTCCACAATGGGGGGACCAAAGGAGACCCAGTACTTC. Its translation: CATSSTMGGPKETQYF.

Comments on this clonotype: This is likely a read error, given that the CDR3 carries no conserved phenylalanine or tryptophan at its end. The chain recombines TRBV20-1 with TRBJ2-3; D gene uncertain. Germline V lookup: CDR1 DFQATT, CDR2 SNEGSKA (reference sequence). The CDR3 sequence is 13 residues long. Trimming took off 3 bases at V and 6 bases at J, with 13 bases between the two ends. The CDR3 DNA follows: TGCAGTGCTAGGCTCAATGCCGGGGATACGCAGTATCTC. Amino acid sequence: CSARLNAGDTQYL.

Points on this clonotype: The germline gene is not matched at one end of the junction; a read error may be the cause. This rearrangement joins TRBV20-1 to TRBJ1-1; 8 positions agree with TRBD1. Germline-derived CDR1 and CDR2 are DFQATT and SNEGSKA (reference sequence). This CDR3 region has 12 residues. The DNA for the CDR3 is TGCATTGCTAGAACAGGGGGAGGTTTAGCTTTCTTT. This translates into CIARTGGGLAFF.

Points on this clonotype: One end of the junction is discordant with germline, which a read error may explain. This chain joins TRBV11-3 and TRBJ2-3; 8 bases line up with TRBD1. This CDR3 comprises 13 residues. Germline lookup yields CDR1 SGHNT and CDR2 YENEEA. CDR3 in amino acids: CAIIFQGADTRYF. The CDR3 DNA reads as TGTGCCATCATCTTTCAGGGGGCAGATACGCGGTATTTT.